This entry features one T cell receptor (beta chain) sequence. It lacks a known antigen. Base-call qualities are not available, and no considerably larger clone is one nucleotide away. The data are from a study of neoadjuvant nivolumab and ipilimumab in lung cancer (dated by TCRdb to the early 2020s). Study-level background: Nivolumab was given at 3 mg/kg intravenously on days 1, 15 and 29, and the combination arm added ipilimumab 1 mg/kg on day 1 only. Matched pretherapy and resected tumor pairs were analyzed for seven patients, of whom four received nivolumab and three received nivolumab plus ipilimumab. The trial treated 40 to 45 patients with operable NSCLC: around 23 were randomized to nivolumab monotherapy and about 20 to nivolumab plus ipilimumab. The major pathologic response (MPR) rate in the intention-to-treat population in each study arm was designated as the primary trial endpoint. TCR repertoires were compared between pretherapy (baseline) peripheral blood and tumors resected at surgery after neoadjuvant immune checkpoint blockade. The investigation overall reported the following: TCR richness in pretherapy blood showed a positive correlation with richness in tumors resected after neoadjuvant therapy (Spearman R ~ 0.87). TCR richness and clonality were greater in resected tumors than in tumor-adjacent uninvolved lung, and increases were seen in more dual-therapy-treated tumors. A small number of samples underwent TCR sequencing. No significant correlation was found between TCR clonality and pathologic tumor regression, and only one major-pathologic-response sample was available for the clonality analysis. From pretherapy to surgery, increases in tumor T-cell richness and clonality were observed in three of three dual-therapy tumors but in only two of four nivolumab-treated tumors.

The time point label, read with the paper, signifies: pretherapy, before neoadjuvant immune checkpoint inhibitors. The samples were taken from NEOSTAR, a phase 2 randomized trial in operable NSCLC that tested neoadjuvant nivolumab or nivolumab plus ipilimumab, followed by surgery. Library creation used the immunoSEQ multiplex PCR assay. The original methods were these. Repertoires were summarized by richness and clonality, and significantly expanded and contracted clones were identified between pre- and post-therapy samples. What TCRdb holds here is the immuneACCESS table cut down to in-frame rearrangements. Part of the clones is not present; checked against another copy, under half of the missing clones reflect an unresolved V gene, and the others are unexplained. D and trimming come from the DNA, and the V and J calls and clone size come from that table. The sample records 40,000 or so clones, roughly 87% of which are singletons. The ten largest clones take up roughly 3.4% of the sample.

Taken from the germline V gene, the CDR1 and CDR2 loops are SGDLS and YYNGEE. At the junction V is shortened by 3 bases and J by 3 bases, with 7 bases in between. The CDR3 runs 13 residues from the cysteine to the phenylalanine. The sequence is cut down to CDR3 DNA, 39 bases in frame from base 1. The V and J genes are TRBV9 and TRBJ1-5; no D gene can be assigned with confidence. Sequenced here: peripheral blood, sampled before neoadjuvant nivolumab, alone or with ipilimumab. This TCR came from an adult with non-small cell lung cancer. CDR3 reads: CASSAGDNQPQHF. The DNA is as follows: TGTGCCAGCAGCGCGGGAGACAATCAGCCCCAGCATTTT.